The 20 T cell receptor beta chains listed next were all sequenced from one sample in a study of beta chain features in type 1 diabetes. Whole-study results and caveats: Shortening of TCRB CDR3s, moderate but significant, appeared in all four CD4+ subsets of Type 1 diabetes patients.

Reverse transcription of all isolated RNA meant that expressed TCRB transcripts were sequenced. Data came from immunoSEQ multiplex PCR; TCRdb stores just in-frame clones and leaves some out. The data hold over 150,000 clones, with about 9.3% observed a single time. No antigens are known for them. The material sequenced was central memory CD4+ T cells from blood. All receptors come from a man under 40 with type 1 diabetes.

This chain links TRBV18 with TRBJ2-7, with no clear D. Trimming cost V 2 bases and J 0 bases, with 8 bases left between them. In germline, CDR1 is KGHSH, CDR2 LQKENI. This CDR3 region has 14 residues. For the CDR3, the DNA is TGTGCCAGCTCACCAGTGTTCAGCTCCTACGAGCAGTACTTC. Protein product: CASSPVFSSYEQYF.

This clone showed up just a few times. The rearrangement uses TRBV7-2 and TRBJ2-7; tentative D call: TRBD2 (5 bases). Germline assignment: CDR1 SGHTA and CDR2 FQGNSA. This CDR3 has 13 residues. Trimming cost V 2 bases and J 4 bases, with 9 bases left between them. The CDR3 DNA is TGTGCCAGCAGCTTAACTAGAGGATACGAGCAGTACTTC. Translated, it gives CASSLTRGYEQYF. Full variable domain (missing parts from reference TRBV7-2 and TRBJ2-7): GAGVSQSPSNKVTEKGKDVELRCDPISGHTALYWYRQSLGQGLEFLIYFQGNSAPDKSGLPSDRFSAERTGGSVSTLTIQRTQQEDSAVYLCASSLTRGYEQYFGPGTRLTVT.

This clone has more than one count but fewer than ten. V is TRBV20-1 and J is TRBJ2-7; D call uncertain. Trimming cost V 2 bases and J 3 bases, with 5 bases left between them. CDR3 length equals 11 residues. The germline gives CDR1 DFQATT, CDR2 SNEGSKA (reference sequence). The CDR3 region has the DNA TGCAGTGCTAGACCTTTCTACGAGCAGTACTTC. Translating it yields CSARPFYEQYF.

The rearrangement uses TRBV7-8 and TRBJ2-7; 11 nucleotides agree with TRBD2. The junction had 5 bases not matched to a gene; V was cut back by 5 bases and J by 2 bases. The CDR3 consists of 15 residues. Germline V gives CDR1 SGHVS, CDR2 FQNEAQ. The CDR3 loop reads CASSQTTSGTYEQYF. CDR3 bases: TGTGCCAGCAGCCAGACGACTAGCGGGACCTACGAGCAGTACTTC.

The chain is built from TRBV5-6 and TRBJ2-3, with 7 bases matching TRBD2. The CDR3 sequence is 13 residues long. V gave up 0 bases and J gave up 7 bases; unmatched junction bases: 2. CDR1 is SGHDT, CDR2 YYEEEE, per germline. Here the CDR3 reads CASSLGGGNTQYF. As DNA, the CDR3 is TGTGCCAGCAGCTTGGGGGGAGGGAATACGCAGTATTTT.

This clone appeared a few times. This sequence joins TRBV11-2 and TRBJ2-1, with a possible D match to TRBD2 (6 bases). This CDR3 is 13 amino acids long. Germline V gives CDR1 SGHAT, CDR2 FQNNGV. Trimming stripped 3 bases from V and 9 bases from J, with 12 bases between. The CDR3 sequence: CASSLLAWGEQFF. The CDR3 bases are TGTGCCAGCAGCTTGCTAGCGTGGGGTGAGCAGTTCTTC.

The chain combines TRBV5-1 with TRBJ2-5, with 8 bases aligning to TRBD1. V lost 4 bases, J lost 3 bases, and 8 bases stayed unmatched. In germline, CDR1 is SGHRS, CDR2 YFSETQ. This CDR3 is 15 amino acids long. CDR3 DNA: TGCGCCAGCAGCCGGACAGGGCCCCCTGAAGAGACCCAGTACTTC. Amino acids: CASSRTGPPEETQYF. The full variable domain, completed using reference TRBV5-1 and TRBJ2-5, is KAGVTQTPRYLIKTRGQQVTLSCSPISGHRSVSWYQQTPGQGLQFLFEYFSETQRNKGNFPGRFSGRQFSNSRSEMNVSTLELGDSALYLCASSRTGPPEETQYFGPGTRLLVL.

The chain carries TRBV25-1 and TRBJ1-1, with 10 bases aligning to TRBD1. Trimming cost V 3 bases and J 10 bases; bases outside gene matches: 5. Germline-derived CDR1 and CDR2 are MGHDK and SYGVNS. This CDR3 is 13 amino acids long. The CDR3 DNA is TGTGCCAGCAGTGACGGACAGGGGGTTGGAGCTTTCTTT. Amino acid sequence: CASSDGQGVGAFF.

This clone appeared a few times. V is TRBV30 and J is TRBJ1-2, with D uncertain. V dropped 0 bases and J dropped 5 bases, with 10 bases sitting between them. Germline CDR1 reads GTSNPN; CDR2 reads SVGIG (reference sequence). The CDR3 is made up of 13 amino acids. This CDR3 is CAWSVLGGYGYTF. In nucleotides, the CDR3 is TGTGCCTGGAGTGTACTTGGCGGATATGGCTACACCTTC.

The sample holds a few counts of this clone. V gene TRBV7-2 combines with J gene TRBJ2-7; D perhaps matches TRBD2 (7 bases). Germline-derived CDR1 and CDR2 are SGHTA and FQGNSA. The CDR3 contains 16 residues. V was pared by 1 base and J by 2 bases, with 15 bases between. The CDR3 DNA is TGTGCCAGCAGCTTAGATGGGGGCGGGAGTCCCTACGAGCAGTACTTC. It yields the protein CASSLDGGGSPYEQYF.

This clone was observed a handful of times. The chain recombines TRBV10-3 with TRBJ2-2; 8 nucleotides agree with TRBD1. The CDR3 runs to 15 residues. Looked up from germline, CDR1 is ENHRY and CDR2 is SYGVKD. The J segment lost 1 base and the V segment lost 6 bases, leaving 4 bases of the junction unmatched. CDR3 amino acids: CAIREGQGNTGELFF. The CDR3, as DNA: TGTGCCATCAGGGAAGGACAGGGGAACACCGGGGAGCTGTTTTTT.

As to this clone: Other DNA variants within this sample encode the same CDR3. The chain has TRBV9 and TRBJ2-5, with a tentative D call TRBD2 (5 bases). The CDR3 covers 14 residues. Germline V gene sequence: CDR1 SGDLS, CDR2 YYNGEE. The V and J ends lost 0 bases and 4 bases respectively, with 10 bases between them. The CDR3 loop reads CASSVGAGGETQYF. The CDR3, as DNA: TGTGCCAGCAGCGTAGGAGCAGGAGGAGAGACCCAGTACTTC.

V usage is TRBV4-3 and J usage is TRBJ2-3, with 8 positions matching TRBD1. This CDR3 has 19 amino acids. Germline values: CDR1 LGHNA, CDR2 YSLEER. V lost 1 base and J lost 0; bases outside the gene matches: 12. The CDR3 is CASSQAPGGEIYSTDTQYF. The CDR3 nucleotides read TGCGCCAGCAGCCAAGCCCCAGGGGGCGAAATTTATAGCACAGATACGCAGTATTTT.

V is TRBV6-4 and J is TRBJ2-1; weak D call: TRBD2 (5 bases). Trimming took 7 bases from V and 0 from J, leaving 19 bases between them. The CDR3 is 17 amino acids. Germline lookup yields CDR1 MRHNA and CDR2 SNTAGT. Written as DNA, the CDR3 is TGTGCCAGCAATTCCGGGCGGGTGAAAAGCTCCTACAATGAGCAGTTCTTC. Amino acids: CASNSGRVKSSYNEQFF.

In this sample, this clone turned up a few times. V is TRBV30 and J is TRBJ1-2; the D is unclear. V was pared by 4 bases and J by 5 bases, with 26 bases between. The CDR3 runs 17 residues. CDR1 and CDR2 from the germline V gene are GTSNPN and SVGIG (reference sequence). The chain's CDR3 is CAWNYPGSAPLSYGYTF. CDR3 sequence (DNA): TGTGCCTGGAACTACCCGGGATCTGCCCCCCTCTCTTATGGCTACACCTTC.

The chain links TRBV6-6 to TRBJ2-7; possibly TRBD2 for D (6 bases). Trimming cost V 0 bases and J 2 bases, with 11 bases left between them. Germline loops: CDR1 MNHNY, CDR2 SVGAGI (reference sequence). This CDR3 is built from 15 residues. The chain's CDR3 is CASSYSRRGPYEQYF. The CDR3 DNA sequence: TGTGCCAGCAGTTACTCGAGGCGGGGCCCCTACGAGCAGTACTTC.

This clone was counted between two and nine times. This chain connects TRBV5-6 to TRBJ1-1, with D possibly matching TRBD1 (5 bases). V was pared by 6 bases and J by 0 bases, with 15 bases between. Germline CDR1 is SGHDT and CDR2 is YYEEEE. This CDR3 comprises 15 residues. CDR3 nucleotides: TGTGCCAGCACCCGTTGGGGGGTACTGAACACTGAAGCTTTCTTT. The encoded protein is CASTRWGVLNTEAFF.

This clone has more than one count but fewer than ten. The chain couples TRBV7-2 to TRBJ2-3; 8 nucleotides match TRBD1. This CDR3 region has 15 residues. The germline CDR1 and CDR2 sequences are SGHTA and FQGNSA. The trim removed 5 bases at V and 3 bases at J, leaving 7 bases unmatched. This CDR3 reads CASSARQGRTDTQYF. The CDR3, as DNA: TGTGCCAGCAGCGCCAGACAGGGGAGGACAGATACGCAGTATTTT. Full variable domain (missing parts from reference TRBV7-2 and TRBJ2-3): GAGVSQSPSNKVTEKGKDVELRCDPISGHTALYWYRQSLGQGLEFLIYFQGNSAPDKSGLPSDRFSAERTGGSVSTLTIQRTQQEDSAVYLCASSARQGRTDTQYFGPGTRLTVL.

The chain employs TRBV28 and TRBJ2-7; tentatively, D is TRBD2 (5 bases). This CDR3 is built from 13 residues. Germline assignment: CDR1 MDHEN and CDR2 SYDVKM. V was trimmed by 6 bases and J by 3 bases, leaving 12 bases between them. CDR3 coding DNA: TGTGCCAGCAGACCCCCAACTAGCTACGAGCAGTACTTC. Translation: CASRPPTSYEQYF.

This clone came up a few times. The chain employs TRBV25-1 and TRBJ2-7; no firm D call. In germline, CDR1 is MGHDK, CDR2 SYGVNS. Trimming pared 4 bases from V and 4 bases from J, leaving 5 bases between. This CDR3 comprises 11 residues. The CDR3: CASSGTYEQYF. For the CDR3, the DNA is TGTGCCAGCAGTGGTACTTACGAGCAGTACTTC.